This T cell receptor (beta chain) stems from a study of blood T cell repertoires in COVID-19. The overall study: The origin of the acute and convalescent COVID-19 samples was the United States, Italy and Spain.

The method was immunoSEQ multiplex PCR; TCRdb's version includes in-frame clones alone and lacks a portion of them. The sample includes approximately 220,000 clones, around 84% of them seen just once. The sequence was collected from a man in his fifties or sixties with acute or convalescent COVID-19. Sequences were obtained from peripheral blood.

The CDR3 region has the DNA TGTGCCAGCAGCTTATTAGGCAGGGGGTCCTACGAGCAGTACTTC. It is translated as CASSLLGRGSYEQYF. The V and J genes are TRBV7-2 and TRBJ2-7; 7 bases fit TRBD1. J lost 1 base, V lost 2 bases, and 5 bases had no gene match. The CDR3 has 15 amino acids. The germline CDR1 and CDR2 sequences are SGHTA and FQGNSA.